This T cell receptor (beta chain) was found in a study of CD4 T cells in relation to SARS-CoV-2 and coronaviruses. TCRdb's copy holds only in-frame clones and misses some; the assay was immunoSEQ multiplex PCR. This table holds about 23,000 clones, less than 75% found once. V was pared by 1 base and J by 3 bases, with 7 bases between. This CDR3 has 14 residues. Germline V lookup: CDR1 SGHTA, CDR2 FQGNSA. Comments on this clone: The antigen is not known.

Before the COVID-19 pandemic, during about 2011-2019, CD4+ T cells were taken from unexposed donors. After roughly ten days of culture, CD4+ T cells were isolated. The rearrangement links TRBV7-2 to TRBJ2-4; D is ambiguous. The sequence came from a human donor in good health. Sequencing was carried out using CD4+ T cells from PBMCs, cultured in vitro. The CDR3, as DNA: TGTGCCAGCAGCTTAGGGACCATCAAAAACATTCAGTACTTC. It specifies CASSLGTIKNIQYF.